Sequencing of this T cell receptor beta chain was carried out in a study of a mutant IDH1 vaccine in newly diagnosed glioma. Study results and caveats: It seemed that pseudoprogression was not linked to changes in the top peripheral T cell clonotypes.

Note on this clone: The target antigen is unknown.

The CDR3 consists of 15 residues. Trimming at V came to 1 base and at J to 4 bases, leaving 5 bases not matched to a gene. The V gene's germline CDR1 is SGHRS and CDR2 YFSETQ. Repertoires were generated with immunoSEQ multiplex PCR, while TCRdb's copy carries only in-frame clones and drops some. The sample contains 55,000 to 65,000 clones, around four fifths of which appear only once. Time point given: week 35, safety follow-up. A 20-mer mutant IDH1 peptide at 300 ug was injected subcutaneously with topical imiquimod. The sequencing used PBMCs, collected from a glioma patient whose treatment included an IDH1 peptide vaccine. The sequence came from a man younger than 45 with glioma. This chain connects TRBV5-1 to TRBJ2-1; 7 bases map to TRBD2. The CDR3 sequence: CASSLIAGEYNEQFF. The CDR3, as DNA: TGCGCCAGCAGCTTGATAGCGGGCGAATACAATGAGCAGTTCTTC.